The entry that follows covers one T cell receptor (beta chain) sequence. This sample was included in a study of shared clonotypes between healthy human individuals. Naive CD8 cells comprised CD45RO-negative, CCR7-positively selected cells, excluding terminally differentiated effector memory CD45RA+ cells. Using immunoSEQ multiplex PCR, the repertoire was profiled, and TCRdb retains in-frame clones only, with some absent. The table includes about 550,000 clones, 95% detected once. This CDR3 region has 11 residues. Per germline, CDR1 SGHNT and CDR2 YENEEA. V lost 5 bases to trimming and J lost 15 bases; unmatched junction nucleotides: 7.

V and J are TRBV11-3 and TRBJ2-1; 7 positions match TRBD2. The clonotype was recovered from a woman younger than 45 in good health. The sequenced sample was naive CD8+ T cells sorted from blood. The chain's CDR3 is CASSPRGEGFF. The CDR3 nucleotides are TGTGCCAGCAGCCCCCGGGGGGAGGGGTTCTTC.